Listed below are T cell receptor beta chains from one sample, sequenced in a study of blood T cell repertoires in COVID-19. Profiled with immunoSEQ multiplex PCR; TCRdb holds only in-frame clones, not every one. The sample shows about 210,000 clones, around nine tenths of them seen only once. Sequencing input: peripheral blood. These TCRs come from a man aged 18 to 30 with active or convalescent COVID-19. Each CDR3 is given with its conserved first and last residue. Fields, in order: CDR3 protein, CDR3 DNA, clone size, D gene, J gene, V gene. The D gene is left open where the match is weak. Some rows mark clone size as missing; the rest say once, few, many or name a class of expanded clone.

CDR3aa: CASSITSGGSTGELFF
CDR3nt: TGTGCCAGCAGCATAACTAGCGGGGGGTCCACCGGGGAGCTGTTTTTT
abundance: -
d_gene: TRBD2
j_gene: TRBJ2-2
v_gene: TRBV5-4

CDR3aa: CASSRDWQDGYTF
CDR3nt: TGCGCCAGCAGTCGGGACTGGCAAGATGGCTACACCTTC
abundance: -
d_gene: -
j_gene: TRBJ1-2
v_gene: TRBV4-1

CDR3aa: CASSVQTQTGGKRYEQYF
CDR3nt: TGTGCCAGTAGTGTCCAGACCCAAACAGGGGGCAAGCGCTACGAGCAGTACTTC
abundance: once
d_gene: TRBD1
j_gene: TRBJ2-7
v_gene: TRBV19

CDR3aa: CASRLEGHGTDTQYF
CDR3nt: TGCGCCAGCAGGCTGGAGGGGCATGGGACAGATACGCAGTATTTT
abundance: few
d_gene: -
j_gene: TRBJ2-3
v_gene: TRBV5-1

CDR3aa: CASSPRQGGGYEQYF
CDR3nt: TGTGCCAGCAGCCCTAGACAGGGGGGAGGCTACGAGCAGTACTTC
abundance: -
d_gene: TRBD1
j_gene: TRBJ2-7
v_gene: TRBV11-2

CDR3aa: CASSQGQGLAYEQYF
CDR3nt: TGCGCCAGCAGCCAAGGACAGGGGTTAGCCTACGAGCAGTACTTC
abundance: -
d_gene: TRBD1
j_gene: TRBJ2-7
v_gene: TRBV4-3

CDR3aa: CASSPGTGGDTGELFF
CDR3nt: TGTGCCAGCAGCCCGGGTACGGGAGGTGACACCGGGGAGCTGTTTTTT
abundance: -
d_gene: TRBD2
j_gene: TRBJ2-2
v_gene: TRBV5-4

CDR3aa: CASSARGRNGYTF
CDR3nt: TGTGCCAGCAGCGCCAGGGGGAGGAATGGCTACACCTTC
abundance: -
d_gene: TRBD1
j_gene: TRBJ1-2
v_gene: TRBV5-4

CDR3aa: CTNSPYNEQFF
CDR3nt: TGTACCAATTCCCCGTACAATGAGCAGTTCTTC
abundance: -
d_gene: -
j_gene: TRBJ2-1
v_gene: TRBV7-9

CDR3aa: CASRGTGEKLFF
CDR3nt: TGTGCCAGCAGGGGGACTGGGGAAAAACTGTTTTTT
abundance: -
d_gene: -
j_gene: TRBJ1-4
v_gene: TRBV2

CDR3aa: CASSPTGGNTIYF
CDR3nt: TGTGCCAGCAGCCCGACCGGGGGAAACACCATATATTTT
abundance: -
d_gene: -
j_gene: TRBJ1-3
v_gene: TRBV7-9

CDR3aa: CASGLYEQYF
CDR3nt: TGTGCCAGCGGACTCTACGAGCAGTACTTC
abundance: -
d_gene: -
j_gene: TRBJ2-7
v_gene: TRBV11-2

CDR3aa: CASSLRDQNNEQFF
CDR3nt: TGTGCCAGCAGCTTGCGGGACCAAAACAATGAGCAGTTCTTC
abundance: -
d_gene: -
j_gene: TRBJ2-1
v_gene: TRBV11-3

CDR3aa: CASSGTSGRTSSYNEQFF
CDR3nt: TGTGCCAGCAGTGGGACTAGCGGGAGGACCAGCTCCTACAATGAGCAGTTCTTC
abundance: once
d_gene: TRBD2
j_gene: TRBJ2-1
v_gene: TRBV25-1

CDR3aa: CASSADNSNEKLFF
CDR3nt: TGCGCCAGCAGCGCGGACAACTCAAATGAAAAACTGTTTTTT
abundance: -
d_gene: -
j_gene: TRBJ1-4
v_gene: TRBV5-1

CDR3aa: CASSPQGYSGANVLTF
CDR3nt: TGTGCCAGCAGCCCACAGGGCTACTCTGGGGCCAACGTCCTGACTTTC
abundance: -
d_gene: -
j_gene: TRBJ2-6
v_gene: TRBV7-2

CDR3aa: CASSATGARDTIYF
CDR3nt: TGCGCCAGCAGCGCAACAGGGGCGAGGGACACCATATATTTT
abundance: once
d_gene: TRBD1
j_gene: TRBJ1-3
v_gene: TRBV5-1

CDR3aa: CASSLVAGAKNIQYF
CDR3nt: TGTGCCAGCAGTTTAGTAGCGGGAGCCAAAAACATTCAGTACTTC
abundance: -
d_gene: TRBD2
j_gene: TRBJ2-4
v_gene: TRBV27

CDR3aa: CASSPGGTGAGNTIYF
CDR3nt: TGCGCCAGCAGCCCTGGCGGGACAGGGGCCGGAAACACCATATATTTT
abundance: -
d_gene: TRBD1
j_gene: TRBJ1-3
v_gene: TRBV5-1

CDR3aa: CASSLGQGKYNEQFF
CDR3nt: TGCGCCAGCAGCCTCGGACAGGGAAAATACAATGAGCAGTTCTTC
abundance: -
d_gene: TRBD1
j_gene: TRBJ2-1
v_gene: TRBV5-1

CDR3aa: CAWSPGGLGGYTF
CDR3nt: TGTGCCTGGAGTCCGGGGGGGCTGGGGGGCTACACCTTC
abundance: -
d_gene: -
j_gene: TRBJ1-2
v_gene: TRBV30

CDR3aa: CASSYTAGRYEQYF
CDR3nt: TGTGCCAGCAGTTACACAGCGGGAAGGTACGAGCAGTACTTC
abundance: -
d_gene: TRBD2
j_gene: TRBJ2-7
v_gene: TRBV6-5

CDR3aa: CASSDLGAGFANTGELFF
CDR3nt: TGTGCCAGTAGTGACCTTGGGGCAGGGTTCGCGAACACCGGGGAGCTGTTTTTT
abundance: -
d_gene: -
j_gene: TRBJ2-2
v_gene: TRBV19

CDR3aa: CASSLGMGPRYEQYF
CDR3nt: TGCGCCAGCAGCTTGGGGATGGGGCCGCGCTACGAGCAGTACTTC
abundance: once
d_gene: -
j_gene: TRBJ2-7
v_gene: TRBV5-1

CDR3aa: CASSETSGTYNEQFF
CDR3nt: TGTGCCAGCAGCGAGACTAGCGGAACCTACAATGAGCAGTTCTTC
abundance: -
d_gene: TRBD2
j_gene: TRBJ2-1
v_gene: TRBV5-4

CDR3aa: CASGELLGAHEQYF
CDR3nt: TGTGCCAGTGGAGAACTGTTGGGGGCCCACGAGCAGTACTTC
abundance: -
d_gene: -
j_gene: TRBJ2-7
v_gene: TRBV11-2

CDR3aa: CASALPSAAGLEKLFF
CDR3nt: TGTGCTAGTGCCCTACCCTCGGCGGCCGGCCTTGAAAAACTGTTTTTT
abundance: -
d_gene: -
j_gene: TRBJ1-4
v_gene: TRBV12-5

CDR3aa: CASGGGEAFF
CDR3nt: TGCGCCAGCGGCGGGGGTGAAGCTTTCTTT
abundance: -
d_gene: -
j_gene: TRBJ1-1
v_gene: TRBV10-1

CDR3aa: CASSEARLAGDGDTQYF
CDR3nt: TGTGCCAGCAGTGAAGCGCGTCTAGCGGGAGATGGAGATACGCAGTATTTT
abundance: -
d_gene: TRBD2
j_gene: TRBJ2-3
v_gene: TRBV2

CDR3aa: CASSSGQYNTEAFF
CDR3nt: TGTGCCAGCAGTTCGGGACAGTACAACACTGAAGCTTTCTTT
abundance: -
d_gene: TRBD1
j_gene: TRBJ1-1
v_gene: TRBV28

CDR3aa: CATSDLIAGAETDTQYF
CDR3nt: TGTGCCACCAGTGATCTTATAGCGGGGGCCGAGACAGATACGCAGTATTTT
abundance: -
d_gene: TRBD2
j_gene: TRBJ2-3
v_gene: TRBV24-1

CDR3aa: CASSLGPLAGGVLFF
CDR3nt: TGTGCCAGCAGCTTAGGACCACTAGCGGGAGGAGTGCTGTTTTTT
abundance: -
d_gene: TRBD2
j_gene: TRBJ2-2
v_gene: TRBV11-2

CDR3aa: CASSNAAQGINSYEQYF
CDR3nt: TGTGCCAGCAGCAACGCCGCACAGGGAATCAACTCCTACGAGCAGTACTTC
abundance: once
d_gene: -
j_gene: TRBJ2-7
v_gene: TRBV11-2

CDR3aa: CASSFRLAGKLPTQYF
CDR3nt: TGTGCCAGCAGTTTTCGTCTAGCGGGAAAGCTCCCTACGCAGTATTTT
abundance: -
d_gene: TRBD2
j_gene: TRBJ2-3
v_gene: TRBV27

CDR3aa: CASSPPPGTGRLQGYGYTF
CDR3nt: TGTGCCAGCAGCCCGCCACCCGGGACAGGCCGGCTACAGGGTTATGGCTACACCTTC
abundance: -
d_gene: TRBD1
j_gene: TRBJ1-2
v_gene: TRBV3-1/TRBV3-2

CDR3aa: CASSKGRSVGPNYGYTF
CDR3nt: TGTGCCAGCAGCAAAGGTCGATCCGTGGGCCCCAACTATGGCTACACCTTC
abundance: -
d_gene: -
j_gene: TRBJ1-2
v_gene: TRBV21-1

CDR3aa: CASGLTGTGGAKGNEQFF
CDR3nt: TGTGCTAGTGGTCTAACCGGGACAGGGGGCGCGAAGGGGAATGAGCAGTTCTTC
abundance: -
d_gene: TRBD1
j_gene: TRBJ2-1
v_gene: TRBV12-5

CDR3aa: CASRGTGGSGYTF
CDR3nt: TGTGCCAGCAGAGGCACAGGGGGGAGCGGCTACACCTTC
abundance: few
d_gene: TRBD1
j_gene: TRBJ1-2
v_gene: TRBV27

CDR3aa: CASSFDAATGELFF
CDR3nt: TGTGCCAGCAGTTTTGATGCGGCGACCGGGGAGCTGTTTTTT
abundance: -
d_gene: -
j_gene: TRBJ2-2
v_gene: TRBV27